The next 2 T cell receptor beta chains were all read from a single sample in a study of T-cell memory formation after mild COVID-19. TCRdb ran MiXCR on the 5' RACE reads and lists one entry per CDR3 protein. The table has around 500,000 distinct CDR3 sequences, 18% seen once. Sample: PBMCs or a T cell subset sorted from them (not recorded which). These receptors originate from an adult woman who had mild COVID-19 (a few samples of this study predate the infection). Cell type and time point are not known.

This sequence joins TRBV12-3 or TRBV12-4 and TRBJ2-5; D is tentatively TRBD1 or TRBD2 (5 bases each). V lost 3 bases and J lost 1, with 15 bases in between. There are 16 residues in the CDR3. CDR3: CASSFGRAGGQETQYF. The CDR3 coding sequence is TGTGCCAGCAGTTTCGGTAGGGCTGGGGGCCAAGAGACCCAGTACTTC.

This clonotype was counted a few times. The CDR3 DNA follows: TGCGCCAGCAGCGGGGACGAGCAGTACTTC. Translated, it gives CASSGDEQYF. The V and J genes are TRBV5-1 and TRBJ2-7; D is undetermined. Per the germline V gene, CDR1 is SGHRS and CDR2 is YFSETQ. Trimming stripped 4 bases from V and 5 bases from J, with 4 bases between. The CDR3 covers 10 residues.